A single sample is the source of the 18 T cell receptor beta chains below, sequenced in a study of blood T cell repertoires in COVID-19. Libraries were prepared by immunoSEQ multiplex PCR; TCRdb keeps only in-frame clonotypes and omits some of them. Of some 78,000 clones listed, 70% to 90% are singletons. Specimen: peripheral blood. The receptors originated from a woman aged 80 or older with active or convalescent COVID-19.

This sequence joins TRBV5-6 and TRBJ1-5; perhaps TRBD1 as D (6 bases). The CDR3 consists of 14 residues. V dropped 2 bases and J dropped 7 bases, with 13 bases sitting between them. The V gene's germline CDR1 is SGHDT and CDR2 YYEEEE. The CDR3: CASSLSAGAQPQHF. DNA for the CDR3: TGTGCCAGCAGCTTATCCGCAGGGGCCCAGCCCCAGCATTTT.

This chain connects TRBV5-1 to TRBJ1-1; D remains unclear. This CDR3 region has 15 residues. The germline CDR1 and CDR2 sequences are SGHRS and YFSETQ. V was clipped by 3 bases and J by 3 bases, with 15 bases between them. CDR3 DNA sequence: TGCGCCAGCAGCTACCTGTCCCGCGGGGACACTGAAGCTTTCTTT. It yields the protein CASSYLSRGDTEAFF.

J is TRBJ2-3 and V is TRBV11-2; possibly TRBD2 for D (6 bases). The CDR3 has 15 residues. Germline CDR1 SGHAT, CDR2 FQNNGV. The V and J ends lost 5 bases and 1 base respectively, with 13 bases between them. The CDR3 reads CASSGTGDRTDTQYF. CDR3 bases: TGTGCCAGCAGCGGGACGGGGGACCGCACAGATACGCAGTATTTT.

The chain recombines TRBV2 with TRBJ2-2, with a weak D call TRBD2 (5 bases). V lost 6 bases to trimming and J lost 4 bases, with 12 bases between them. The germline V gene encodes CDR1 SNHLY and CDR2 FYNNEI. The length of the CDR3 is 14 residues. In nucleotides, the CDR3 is TGTGCCAGCAGAGTCGAGAGGGCCACCGGGGAGCTGTTTTTT. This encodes CASRVERATGELFF.

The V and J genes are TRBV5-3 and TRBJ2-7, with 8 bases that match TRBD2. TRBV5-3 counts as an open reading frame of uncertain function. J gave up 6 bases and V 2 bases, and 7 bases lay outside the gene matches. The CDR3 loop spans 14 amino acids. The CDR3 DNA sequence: TGTGCCAGAAGCTTCGAGCGGGAGAAGGCCGAGCAGTACTTC. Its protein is CARSFEREKAEQYF.

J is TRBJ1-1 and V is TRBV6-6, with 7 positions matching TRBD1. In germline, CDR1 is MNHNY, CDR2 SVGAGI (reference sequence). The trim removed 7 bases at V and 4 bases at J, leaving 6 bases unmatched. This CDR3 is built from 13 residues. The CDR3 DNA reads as TGTGCCAGCAACGACAGGGATGGCACTGAAGCTTTCTTT. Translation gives CASNDRDGTEAFF.

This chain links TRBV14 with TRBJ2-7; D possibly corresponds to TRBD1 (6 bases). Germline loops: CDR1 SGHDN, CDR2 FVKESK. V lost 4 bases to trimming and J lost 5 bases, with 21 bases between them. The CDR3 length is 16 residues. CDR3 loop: CASSPTGRQTLHEQYF. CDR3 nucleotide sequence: TGTGCCAGCAGCCCGACAGGCCGCCAAACTTTGCACGAGCAGTACTTC. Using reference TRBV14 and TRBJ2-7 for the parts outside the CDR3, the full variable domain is EAGVTQFPSHSVIEKGQTVTLRCDPISGHDNLYWYRRVMGKEIKFLLHFVKESKQDESGMPNNRFLAERTGGTYSTLKVQPAELEDSGVYFCASSPTGRQTLHEQYFGPGTRLTVT.

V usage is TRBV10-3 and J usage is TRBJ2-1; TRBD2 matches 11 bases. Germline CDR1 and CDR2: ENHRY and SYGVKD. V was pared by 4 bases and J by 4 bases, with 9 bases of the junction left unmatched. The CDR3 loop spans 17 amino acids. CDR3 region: CAISGNAGTSGYNEQFF. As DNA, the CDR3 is TGTGCCATCAGTGGCAACGCCGGGACTAGCGGTTACAATGAGCAGTTCTTC.

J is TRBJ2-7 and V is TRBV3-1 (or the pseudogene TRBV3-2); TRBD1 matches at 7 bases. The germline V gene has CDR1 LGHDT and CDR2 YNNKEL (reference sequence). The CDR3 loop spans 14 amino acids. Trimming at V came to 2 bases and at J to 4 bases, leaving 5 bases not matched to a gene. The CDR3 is CASSQHDREYEQYF. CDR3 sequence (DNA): TGTGCCAGCAGCCAACATGACAGGGAGTACGAGCAGTACTTC.

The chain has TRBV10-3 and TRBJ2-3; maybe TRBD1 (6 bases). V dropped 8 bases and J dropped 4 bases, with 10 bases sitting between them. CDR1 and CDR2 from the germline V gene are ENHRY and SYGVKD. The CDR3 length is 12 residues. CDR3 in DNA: TGTGCCATCGGCAGGGGTCCAGATACGCAGTATTTT. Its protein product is CAIGRGPDTQYF.

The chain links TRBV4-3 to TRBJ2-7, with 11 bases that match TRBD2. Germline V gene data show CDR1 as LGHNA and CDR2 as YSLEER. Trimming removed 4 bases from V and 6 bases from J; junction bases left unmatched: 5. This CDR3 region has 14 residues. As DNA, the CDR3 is TGCGCCAGCAGCCTCACTAGCGGGAGAAGCGAGCAGTACTTC. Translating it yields CASSLTSGRSEQYF.

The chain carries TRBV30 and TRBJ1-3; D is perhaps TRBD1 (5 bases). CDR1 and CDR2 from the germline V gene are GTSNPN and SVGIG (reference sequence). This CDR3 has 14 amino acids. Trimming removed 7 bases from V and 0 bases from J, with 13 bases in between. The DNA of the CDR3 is TGTGCCTCCCAGGGACTGCGCTCTGGAAACACCATATATTTT. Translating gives CASQGLRSGNTIYF. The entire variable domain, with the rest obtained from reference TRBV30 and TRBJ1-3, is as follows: SQTIHQWPATLVQPVGSPLSLECTVEGTSNPNLYWYRQAAGRGLQLLFYSVGIGQISSEVPQNLSASRPQDRQFILSSKKLLLSDSGFYLCASQGLRSGNTIYFGEGSWLTVV.

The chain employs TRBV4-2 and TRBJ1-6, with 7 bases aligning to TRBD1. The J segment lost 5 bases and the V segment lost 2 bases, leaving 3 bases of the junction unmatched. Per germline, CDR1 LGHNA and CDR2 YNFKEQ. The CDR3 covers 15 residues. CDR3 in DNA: TGTGCCAGCAGCCAACTTACAGGGGATAATTCACCCCTCCACTTT. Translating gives CASSQLTGDNSPLHF.

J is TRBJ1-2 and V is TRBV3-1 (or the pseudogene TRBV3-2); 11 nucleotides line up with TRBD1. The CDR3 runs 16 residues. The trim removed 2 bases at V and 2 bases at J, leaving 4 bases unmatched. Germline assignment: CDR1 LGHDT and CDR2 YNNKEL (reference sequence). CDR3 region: CASSQLGTGGNYGYTF. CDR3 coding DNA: TGTGCCAGCAGCCAACTCGGGACAGGGGGGAACTATGGCTACACCTTC.

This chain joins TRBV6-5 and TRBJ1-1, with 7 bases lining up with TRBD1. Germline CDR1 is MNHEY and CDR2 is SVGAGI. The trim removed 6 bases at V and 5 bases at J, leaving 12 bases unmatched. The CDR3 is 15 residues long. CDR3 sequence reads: CASSDRRGGETEAFF. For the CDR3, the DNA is TGTGCCAGCAGCGATCGGAGAGGGGGCGAGACTGAAGCTTTCTTT.

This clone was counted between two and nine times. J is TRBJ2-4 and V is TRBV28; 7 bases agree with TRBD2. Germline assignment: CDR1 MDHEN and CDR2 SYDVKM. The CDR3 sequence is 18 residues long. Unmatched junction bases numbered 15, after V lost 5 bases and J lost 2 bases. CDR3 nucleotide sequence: TGTGCCAGCAGTCCAGGGATCAGCGGGGTGTTGTCCAAAAACATTCAGTACTTC. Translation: CASSPGISGVLSKNIQYF.

DNA for the CDR3: TGTGCCAGCAGTTCGCCTGGACTAGCGAAAGGCGAGCAGTACTTC. This encodes CASSSPGLAKGEQYF. This rearrangement joins TRBV28 to TRBJ2-7; 9 positions agree with TRBD2. Trimming at V came to 4 bases and at J to 6 bases, leaving 10 bases not matched to a gene. The CDR3 consists of 15 residues. Germline V gives CDR1 MDHEN, CDR2 SYDVKM.

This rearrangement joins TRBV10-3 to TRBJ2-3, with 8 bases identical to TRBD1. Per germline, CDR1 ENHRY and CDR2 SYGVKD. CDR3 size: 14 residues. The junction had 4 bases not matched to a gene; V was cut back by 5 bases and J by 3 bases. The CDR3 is CAISRQGRTDTQYF. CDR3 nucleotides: TGTGCCATCAGTAGACAGGGGAGAACAGATACGCAGTATTTT.